These 24 T cell receptor beta chains originate from one sample sequenced in a study of cytomegalovirus exposure and HLA in healthy donors. Profiled with immunoSEQ multiplex PCR; TCRdb holds only in-frame clones, not every one. The sample holds fewer than 400,000 clones, 86% seen once. Sequencing was done on a sample of PBMCs. Receptor source: a young woman in good health and CMV-seronegative.

This chain uses TRBV2 with TRBJ1-5; D is ambiguous. From germline, CDR1 is SNHLY and CDR2 FYNNEI. The CDR3 runs to 14 residues. Trimming stripped 9 bases from V and 1 base from J, with 13 bases between. The CDR3 is CASDETRSNQPQHF. The CDR3 DNA is TGTGCCAGTGACGAGACACGAAGCAATCAGCCCCAGCATTTT.

The chain is built from TRBV20-1 and TRBJ1-1; maybe TRBD1 (5 bases). Trimming pared 8 bases from V and 8 bases from J, leaving 12 bases between. The CDR3 totals 10 residues. Germline values: CDR1 DFQATT, CDR2 SNEGSKA (reference sequence). The chain's CDR3 is CSTQRGEAFF. CDR3 bases: TGCAGTACCCAGCGGGGCGAAGCTTTCTTT.

The chain employs TRBV4-2 and TRBJ2-1; 8 nucleotides align to TRBD1. V gave up 3 bases and J gave up 10 bases; unmatched junction bases: 5. Germline V CDR1 and CDR2: LGHNA, YNFKEQ. The CDR3 sequence is 13 residues long. For the CDR3, the DNA is TGTGCCAGCAGCCAGGACAGGGTGGGGGAGCAGTTCTTC. It codes for CASSQDRVGEQFF.

The chain joins TRBV9 to TRBJ2-1; TRBD2 might be the D (5 bases). CDR3 length: 15 amino acids. Trimming pared 3 bases from V and 0 bases from J, leaving 10 bases between. Germline V gene data show CDR1 as SGDLS and CDR2 as YYNGEE. Written as DNA, the CDR3 is TGTGCCAGCAGCGCAAGCGGATACTCCTACAATGAGCAGTTCTTC. It yields the protein CASSASGYSYNEQFF. The full variable domain, in which reference TRBV9 and TRBJ2-1 provide the parts outside the CDR3, is DSGVTQTPKHLITATGQRVTLRCSPRSGDLSVYWYQQSLDQGLQFLIQYYNGEERAKGNILERFSAQQFPDLHSELNLSSLELGDSALYFCASSASGYSYNEQFFGPGTRLTVL.

The CDR3 region has the DNA TGCGCCAGCAGCTTGAATTCGGCGGGAACCACCTACGAGCAGTACTTC. This sequence encodes CASSLNSAGTTYEQYF. This sequence joins TRBV5-1 and TRBJ2-7; the D gene is possibly TRBD2 (6 bases). The CDR3 is 16 residues long. CDR1 and CDR2 from the germline V gene are SGHRS and YFSETQ. V lost 1 base, J lost 2 bases, and 16 bases lay in between.

The chain couples TRBV6-6 to TRBJ1-4; tentative D call: TRBD1 (6 bases). Per germline, CDR1 MNHNY and CDR2 SVGAGI (reference sequence). V shed 6 bases and J shed 7 bases, with 12 bases lying between them. There are 13 residues in the CDR3. The CDR3 DNA sequence: TGTGCCAGCAGGACAGGTTCGGCTGAAAAACTGTTTTTT. Translated: CASRTGSAEKLFF.

In DNA, the CDR3 is TGCGCCAGCAGCCAAGATAGAGGAGAGACCCAGTACTTC. Encoded protein: CASSQDRGETQYF. The V call is TRBV4-3, the J call TRBJ2-5; unclear D gene. This CDR3 comprises 13 residues. The V end lost 0 bases, the J end lost 4 bases, and 6 bases lay between the germline ends. Per germline, CDR1 LGHNA and CDR2 YSLEER.

The chain has TRBV10-3 and TRBJ1-2; tentatively, D is TRBD1 (5 bases). Trimming stripped 4 bases from V and 4 bases from J, with 13 bases between. CDR3 length: 14 residues. Germline V lookup: CDR1 ENHRY, CDR2 SYGVKD. Here the CDR3 DNA reads TGTGCCATCAGTGTCGGGGACGGGAGCTATGGCTACACCTTC. Translation: CAISVGDGSYGYTF.

This clone was detected once. The chain has TRBV5-4 and TRBJ2-1, with 9 bases aligning to TRBD2. The CDR3 runs 15 residues. The ends lost 0 bases at V and 7 bases at J; junction bases unmatched: 5. From germline, CDR1 is SGHNT and CDR2 YYREEE (reference sequence). CDR3 sequence reads: CASSLAGGRDNEQFF. For the CDR3, the DNA is TGTGCCAGCAGCTTGGCGGGCGGGAGGGATAATGAGCAGTTCTTC.

The chain employs TRBV6-5 and TRBJ1-5; tentatively, D is TRBD1 (5 bases). This CDR3 has 15 residues. The germline V gene encodes CDR1 MNHEY and CDR2 SVGAGI. Trimming pared 2 bases from V and 4 bases from J, leaving 12 bases between. The CDR3 region has the DNA TGTGCCAGCAGTTACGCCAGGGCGGCAAATCAGCCCCAGCATTTT. It yields the protein CASSYARAANQPQHF.

V is TRBV9 and J is TRBJ2-1; TRBD2 matches 7 bases. J gave up 7 bases and V 3 bases, and 4 bases lay outside the gene matches. Germline V gives CDR1 SGDLS, CDR2 YYNGEE. The CDR3 spans 13 residues. CDR3 region: CASSETSANEQFF. The CDR3 DNA sequence: TGTGCCAGCAGCGAAACTAGCGCAAATGAGCAGTTCTTC.

This chain links TRBV7-6 with TRBJ2-3; 7 nucleotides agree with TRBD2. The CDR3 spans 15 residues. V lost 0 bases, J lost 5 bases, and 5 bases stayed unmatched. Germline-derived CDR1 and CDR2 are SGHVS and FNYEAQ. CDR3 DNA: TGTGCCAGCAGCTTAGCGACTAGCCTTAGAGATACGCAGTATTTT. This sequence encodes CASSLATSLRDTQYF.

The chain uses TRBV28 and TRBJ2-6; possible D gene TRBD2, 7 bases. This CDR3 comprises 16 residues. Germline V gene data show CDR1 as MDHEN and CDR2 as SYDVKM. V was pared by 7 bases and J by 1 base, with 14 bases between. CDR3 bases: TGTGCCAGCAAGGAAGGGGGAGGGTCTGGGGCCAACGTCCTGACTTTC. It translates to CASKEGGGSGANVLTF.

This chain links TRBV7-2 with TRBJ2-7; 8 positions agree with TRBD1. Germline CDR1 reads SGHTA; CDR2 reads FQGNSA. The V and J ends lost 5 bases and 2 bases, in that order; junction bases with no gene match: 5. The CDR3 runs 14 residues. CDR3: CASSRDRGPYEQYF. In DNA, the CDR3 is TGTGCCAGCAGCCGCGACAGGGGCCCCTACGAGCAGTACTTC.

V gene TRBV28 combines with J gene TRBJ1-2; TRBD1 might be the D (6 bases). V lost 5 bases, J lost 8 bases, and 12 bases lay in between. There are 12 residues in the CDR3. Germline V gene lookup returns CDR1 MDHEN and CDR2 SYDVKM. The CDR3 DNA reads as TGTGCCAGCAGTATTGCCAGGGGAGGCTACACCTTC. It is translated as CASSIARGGYTF.

This chain uses TRBV6-6 with TRBJ2-2; 11 positions agree with TRBD2. After removal of 4 bases from V and 6 bases from J, the junction contained 7 bases not matched to a gene. There are 16 residues in the CDR3. The germline CDR1 and CDR2 sequences are MNHNY and SVGAGI (reference sequence). The CDR3 loop is CASSSLAGVSAGELFF. The CDR3 DNA reads as TGTGCCAGCAGTTCACTAGCGGGAGTATCTGCCGGGGAGCTGTTTTTT.

The count of this clone is one. This chain uses TRBV7-2 with TRBJ2-7; weak D call: TRBD2 (6 bases). Trimming removed 5 bases at V and 3 bases at J, with 14 bases between. This CDR3 has 14 residues. Germline CDR1 SGHTA, CDR2 FQGNSA. CDR3 region: CASSNRDSVYEQYF. Written as DNA, the CDR3 is TGTGCCAGCAGCAACCGGGACTCCGTCTACGAGCAGTACTTC.

V usage is TRBV28 and J usage is TRBJ2-4, with 8 positions matching TRBD1. CDR1 MDHEN and CDR2 SYDVKM come from the germline V gene. The CDR3 has 14 residues. The trim removed 5 bases at V and 8 bases at J, leaving 8 bases unmatched. CDR3 in DNA: TGTGCCAGCAGTCGGAACAGGGGGGACGACATTCAGTACTTC. Translating it yields CASSRNRGDDIQYF.

This clone has more than one count but fewer than ten. The chain couples TRBV2 to TRBJ2-7, with TRBD1 matching 11 bases. The CDR3 is 15 residues long. With V trimmed by 6 bases and J by 7 bases, 11 bases remained unmatched. CDR1 SNHLY and CDR2 FYNNEI come from the germline V gene. CDR3 coding DNA: TGTGCCAGCAGGGCTACGGGACAGGGGGTTATGGAGCAGTACTTC. This codes for CASRATGQGVMEQYF.

Here the CDR3 reads CASSQVEGPSYQETQYF. CDR3 bases: TGTGCCAGCAGCCAAGTTGAAGGCCCTAGCTACCAAGAGACCCAGTACTTC. This chain uses TRBV4-2 with TRBJ2-5; a possible D gene is TRBD2 (5 bases). Germline loops: CDR1 LGHNA, CDR2 YNFKEQ. Trimming removed 1 base from V and 0 bases from J, with 15 bases in between. This CDR3 has 17 amino acids.

The chain has TRBV5-1 and TRBJ2-3, with 12 bases identical to TRBD2. CDR3 length: 16 residues. The germline CDR1 and CDR2 sequences are SGHRS and YFSETQ. J was trimmed by 4 bases and V by 0 bases; bases with no gene match: 3. The CDR3 sequence is CASSLGLAGEADTQYF. In DNA, the CDR3 is TGCGCCAGCAGCTTGGGACTAGCGGGAGAAGCAGATACGCAGTATTTT.

The rearrangement joins TRBV4-1 to TRBJ1-1; 7 positions match TRBD1. Germline lookup yields CDR1 MGHRA and CDR2 YSYEKL. The V gene end was trimmed by 3 bases and the J gene end by 0 bases; junction bases not matched to a gene: 7. The CDR3 runs 16 residues. The CDR3 DNA reads as TGCGCCAGCAGCCAGGCCAGACAGGGACTGAACACTGAAGCTTTCTTT. This translates into CASSQARQGLNTEAFF.

V usage is TRBV2 and J usage is TRBJ2-1; D is perhaps TRBD2 (6 bases). Trimming took 2 bases from V and 3 from J, leaving 11 bases between them. The germline CDR1 and CDR2 sequences are SNHLY and FYNNEI. The CDR3 sequence is 15 residues long. CDR3 region: CASSEWEEIYNEQFF. DNA for the CDR3: TGTGCCAGCAGTGAATGGGAGGAAATCTACAATGAGCAGTTCTTC.

The chain uses TRBV7-8 and TRBJ2-5; 12 nucleotides line up with TRBD2. The CDR3 is 17 residues long. Looked up from germline, CDR1 is SGHVS and CDR2 is FQNEAQ. V shed 3 bases and J 4 bases; nucleotides not matched to a gene: 9. CDR3 coding DNA: TGTGCCAGCAGCTTTGGGAAACTAGCGGGAGGCGGAGAGACCCAGTACTTC. Its protein product is CASSFGKLAGGGETQYF.